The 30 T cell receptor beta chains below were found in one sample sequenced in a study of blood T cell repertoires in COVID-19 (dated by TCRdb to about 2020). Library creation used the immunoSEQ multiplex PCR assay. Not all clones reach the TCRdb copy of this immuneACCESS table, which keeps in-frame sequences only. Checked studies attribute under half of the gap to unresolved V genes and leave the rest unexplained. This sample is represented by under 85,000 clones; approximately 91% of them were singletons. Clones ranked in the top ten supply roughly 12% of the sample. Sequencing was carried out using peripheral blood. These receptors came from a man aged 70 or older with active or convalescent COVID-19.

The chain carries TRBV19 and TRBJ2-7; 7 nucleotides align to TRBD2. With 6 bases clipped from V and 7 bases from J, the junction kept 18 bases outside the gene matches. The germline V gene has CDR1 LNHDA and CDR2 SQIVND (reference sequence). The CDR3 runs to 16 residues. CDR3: CASSPTPGTTFTEQYF. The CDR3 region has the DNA TGTGCCAGTAGCCCAACGCCCGGGACTACATTTACGGAGCAGTACTTC. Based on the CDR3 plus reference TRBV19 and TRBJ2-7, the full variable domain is DGGITQSPKYLFRKEGQNVTLSCEQNLNHDAMYWYRQDPGQGLRLIYYSQIVNDFQKGDIAEGYSVSREKKESFPLTVTSAQKNPTAFYLCASSPTPGTTFTEQYFGPGTRLTVT.

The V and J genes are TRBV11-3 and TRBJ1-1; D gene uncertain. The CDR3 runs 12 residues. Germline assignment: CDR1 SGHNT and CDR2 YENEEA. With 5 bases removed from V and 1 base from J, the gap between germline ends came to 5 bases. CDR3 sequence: CASSEGNTEAFF. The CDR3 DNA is TGTGCCAGCAGCGAGGGGAACACTGAAGCTTTCTTT.

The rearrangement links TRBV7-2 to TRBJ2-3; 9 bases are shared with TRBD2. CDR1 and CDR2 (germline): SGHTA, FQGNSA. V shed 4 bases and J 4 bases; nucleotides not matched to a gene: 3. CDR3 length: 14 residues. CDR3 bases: TGTGCCAGCAGCTGGGGCGGGGGGGCAGATACGCAGTATTTT. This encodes CASSWGGGADTQYF.

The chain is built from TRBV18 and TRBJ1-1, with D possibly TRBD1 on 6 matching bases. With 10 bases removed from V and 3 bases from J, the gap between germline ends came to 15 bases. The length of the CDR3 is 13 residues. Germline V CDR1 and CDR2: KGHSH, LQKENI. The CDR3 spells CATKGGQDTEAFF. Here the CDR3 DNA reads TGTGCCACGAAGGGGGGGCAGGACACTGAAGCTTTCTTT.

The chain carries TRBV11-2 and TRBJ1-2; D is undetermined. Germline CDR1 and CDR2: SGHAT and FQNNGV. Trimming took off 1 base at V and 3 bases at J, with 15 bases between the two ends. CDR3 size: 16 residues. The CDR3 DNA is TGTGCCAGCAGCTTAGGCTCAGACTCCTATTACTATGGCTACACCTTC. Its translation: CASSLGSDSYYYGYTF.

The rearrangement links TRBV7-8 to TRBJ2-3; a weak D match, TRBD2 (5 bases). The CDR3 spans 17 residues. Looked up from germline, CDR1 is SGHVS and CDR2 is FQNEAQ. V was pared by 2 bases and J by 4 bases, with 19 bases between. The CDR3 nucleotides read TGTGCCAGCAGCTTACCGTCGAGGGATTACTTTTCAGATACGCAGTATTTT. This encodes CASSLPSRDYFSDTQYF.

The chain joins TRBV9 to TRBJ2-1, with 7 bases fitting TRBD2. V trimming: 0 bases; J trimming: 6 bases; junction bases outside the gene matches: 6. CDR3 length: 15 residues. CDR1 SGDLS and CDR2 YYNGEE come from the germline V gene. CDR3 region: CASSVETGGRNEQFF. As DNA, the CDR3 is TGTGCCAGCAGCGTAGAAACGGGGGGTCGCAATGAGCAGTTCTTC.

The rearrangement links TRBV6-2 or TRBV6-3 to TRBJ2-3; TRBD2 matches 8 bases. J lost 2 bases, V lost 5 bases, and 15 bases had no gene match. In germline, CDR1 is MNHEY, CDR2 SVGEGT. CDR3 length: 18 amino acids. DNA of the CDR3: TGTGCCAGCAGTAACCACCCCGAGGGGCGGGGGGACACAGATACGCAGTATTTT. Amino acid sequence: CASSNHPEGRGDTDTQYF.

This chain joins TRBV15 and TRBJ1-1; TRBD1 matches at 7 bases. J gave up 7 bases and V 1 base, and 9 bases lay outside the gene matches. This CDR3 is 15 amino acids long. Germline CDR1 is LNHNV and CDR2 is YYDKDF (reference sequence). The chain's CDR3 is CATSRGPTGYSEAFF. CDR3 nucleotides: TGTGCCACCAGCAGAGGACCGACAGGGTACAGTGAAGCTTTCTTT.

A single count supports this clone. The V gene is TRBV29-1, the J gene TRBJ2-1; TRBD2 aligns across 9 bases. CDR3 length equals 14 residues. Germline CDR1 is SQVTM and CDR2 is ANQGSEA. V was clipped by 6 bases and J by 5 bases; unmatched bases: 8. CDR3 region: CSVGGGAQNNEQFF. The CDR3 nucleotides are TGCAGCGTCGGCGGGGGGGCCCAAAACAATGAGCAGTTCTTC.

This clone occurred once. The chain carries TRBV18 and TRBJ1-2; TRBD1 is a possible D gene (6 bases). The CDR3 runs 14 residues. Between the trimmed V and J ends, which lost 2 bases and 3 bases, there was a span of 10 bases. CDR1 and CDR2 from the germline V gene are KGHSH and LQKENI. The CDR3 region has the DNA TGTGCCAGCTCACCATCGGCAGGGGACTATGGCTACACCTTC. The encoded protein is CASSPSAGDYGYTF.

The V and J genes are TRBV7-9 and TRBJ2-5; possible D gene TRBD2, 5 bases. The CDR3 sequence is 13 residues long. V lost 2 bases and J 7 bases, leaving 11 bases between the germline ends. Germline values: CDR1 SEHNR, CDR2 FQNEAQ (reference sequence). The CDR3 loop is CASSLNDRGTQYF. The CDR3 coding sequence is TGTGCCAGCAGCTTAAATGACCGGGGGACCCAGTACTTC.

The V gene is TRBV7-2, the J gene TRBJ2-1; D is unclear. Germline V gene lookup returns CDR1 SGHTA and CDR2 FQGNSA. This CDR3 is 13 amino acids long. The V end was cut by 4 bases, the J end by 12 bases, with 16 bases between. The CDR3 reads CASSSRMGLGQFF. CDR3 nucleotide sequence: TGTGCCAGCAGCTCGCGTATGGGCCTTGGGCAGTTCTTC. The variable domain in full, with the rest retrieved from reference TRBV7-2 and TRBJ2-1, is GAGVSQSPSNKVTEKGKDVELRCDPISGHTALYWYRQSLGQGLEFLIYFQGNSAPDKSGLPSDRFSAERTGGSVSTLTIQRTQQEDSAVYLCASSSRMGLGQFFGPGTRLTVL.

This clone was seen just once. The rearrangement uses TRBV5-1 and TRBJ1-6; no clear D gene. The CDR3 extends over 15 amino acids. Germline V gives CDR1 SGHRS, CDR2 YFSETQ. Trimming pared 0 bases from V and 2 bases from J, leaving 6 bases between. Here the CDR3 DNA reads TGCGCCAGCAGCTTGGGAGGAACCTATAATTCACCCCTCCACTTT. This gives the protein CASSLGGTYNSPLHF.

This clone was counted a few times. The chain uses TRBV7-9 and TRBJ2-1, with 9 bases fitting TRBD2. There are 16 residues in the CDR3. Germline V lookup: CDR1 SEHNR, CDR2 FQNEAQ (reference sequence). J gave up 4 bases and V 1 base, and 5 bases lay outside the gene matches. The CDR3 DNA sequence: TGTGCCAGCAGCTTAGTGGCTAGCGGGGATTACAATGAGCAGTTCTTC. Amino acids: CASSLVASGDYNEQFF.

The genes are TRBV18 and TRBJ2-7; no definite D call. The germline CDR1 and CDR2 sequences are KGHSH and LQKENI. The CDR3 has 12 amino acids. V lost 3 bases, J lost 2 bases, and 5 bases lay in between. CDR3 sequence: CASSPATYEQYF. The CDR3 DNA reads TGTGCCAGCTCACCCGCGACCTACGAGCAGTACTTC.

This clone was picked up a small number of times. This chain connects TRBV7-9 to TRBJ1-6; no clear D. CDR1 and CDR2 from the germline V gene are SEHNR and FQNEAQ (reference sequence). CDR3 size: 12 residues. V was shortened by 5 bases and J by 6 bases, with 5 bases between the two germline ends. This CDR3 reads CASSLSNSPLHF. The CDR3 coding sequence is TGTGCCAGCAGCCTGAGTAATTCACCCCTCCACTTT. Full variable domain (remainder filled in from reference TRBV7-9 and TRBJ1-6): DTGVSQNPRHKITKRGQNVTFRCDPISEHNRLYWYRQTLGQGPEFLTYFQNEAQLEKSRLLSDRFSAERPKGSFSTLEIQRTEQGDSAMYLCASSLSNSPLHFGNGTRLTVT.

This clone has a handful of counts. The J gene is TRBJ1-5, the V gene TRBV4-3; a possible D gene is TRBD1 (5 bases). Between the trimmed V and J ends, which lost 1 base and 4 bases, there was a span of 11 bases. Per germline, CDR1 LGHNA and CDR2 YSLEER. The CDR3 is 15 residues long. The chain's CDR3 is CASSQVWQGNQPQHF. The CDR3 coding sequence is TGCGCCAGCAGCCAAGTATGGCAGGGAAATCAGCCCCAGCATTTT.

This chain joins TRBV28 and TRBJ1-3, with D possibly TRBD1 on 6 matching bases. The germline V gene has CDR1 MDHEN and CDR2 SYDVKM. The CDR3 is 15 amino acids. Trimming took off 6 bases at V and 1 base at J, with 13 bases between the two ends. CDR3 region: CASRYTGSSGNTIYF. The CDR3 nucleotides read TGTGCCAGCAGATATACAGGGTCATCTGGAAACACCATATATTTT.

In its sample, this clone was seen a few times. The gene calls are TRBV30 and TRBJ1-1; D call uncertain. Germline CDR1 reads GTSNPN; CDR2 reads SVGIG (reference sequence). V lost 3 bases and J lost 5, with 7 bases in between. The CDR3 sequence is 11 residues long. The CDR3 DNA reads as TGTGCCTGGAGCGGGAAAACTGAAGCTTTCTTT. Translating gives CAWSGKTEAFF.

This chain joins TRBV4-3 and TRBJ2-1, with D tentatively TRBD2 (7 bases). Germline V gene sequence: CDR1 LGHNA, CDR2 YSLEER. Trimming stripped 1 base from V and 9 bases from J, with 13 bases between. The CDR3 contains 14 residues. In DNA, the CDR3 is TGCGCCAGCAGCCAAGTCCCGGGGGGCCTTGAGCAGTTCTTC. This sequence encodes CASSQVPGGLEQFF.

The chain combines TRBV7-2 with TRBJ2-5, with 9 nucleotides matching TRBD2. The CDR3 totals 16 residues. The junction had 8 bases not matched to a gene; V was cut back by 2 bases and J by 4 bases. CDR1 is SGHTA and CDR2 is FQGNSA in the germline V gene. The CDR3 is CASSLFASGVRETQYF. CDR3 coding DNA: TGTGCCAGCAGCTTATTCGCTAGCGGGGTTCGAGAGACCCAGTACTTC.

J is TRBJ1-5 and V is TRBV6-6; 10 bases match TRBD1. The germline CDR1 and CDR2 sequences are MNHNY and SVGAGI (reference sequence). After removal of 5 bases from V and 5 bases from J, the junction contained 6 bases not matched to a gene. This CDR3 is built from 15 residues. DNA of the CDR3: TGTGCCAGCAGTCGTACTGGGACAGGGGATCAGCCCCAGCATTTT. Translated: CASSRTGTGDQPQHF.

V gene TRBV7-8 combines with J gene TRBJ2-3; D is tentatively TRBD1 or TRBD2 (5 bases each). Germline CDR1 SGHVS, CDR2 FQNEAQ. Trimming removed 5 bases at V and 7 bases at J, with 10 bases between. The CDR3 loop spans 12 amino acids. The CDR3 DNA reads TGTGCCAGCAGCAGAGAGGGGTATACGCAGTATTTT. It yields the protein CASSREGYTQYF.

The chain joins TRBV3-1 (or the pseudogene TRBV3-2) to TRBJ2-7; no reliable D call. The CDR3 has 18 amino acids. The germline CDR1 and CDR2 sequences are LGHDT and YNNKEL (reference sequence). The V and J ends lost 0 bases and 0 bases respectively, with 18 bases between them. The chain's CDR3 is CASSQESPRRKFSYEQYF. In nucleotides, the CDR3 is TGTGCCAGCAGCCAAGAGTCTCCGAGGCGCAAGTTCTCCTACGAGCAGTACTTC.

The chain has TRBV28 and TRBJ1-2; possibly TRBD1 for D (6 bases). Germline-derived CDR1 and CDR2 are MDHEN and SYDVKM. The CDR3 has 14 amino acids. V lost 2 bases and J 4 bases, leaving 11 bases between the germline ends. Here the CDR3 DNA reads TGTGCCAGCAGTTTAGGAGGGGGGGCCTATGGCTACACCTTC. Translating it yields CASSLGGGAYGYTF.

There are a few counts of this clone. This CDR3 reads CASSLGSPGTGYTEAFF. CDR3 nucleotide sequence: TGTGCCAGCAGCTTAGGGTCGCCCGGGACAGGGTACACTGAAGCTTTCTTT. The V gene is TRBV7-2, the J gene TRBJ1-1; 9 bases are a match to TRBD1. CDR3 length equals 17 residues. CDR1 and CDR2 (germline): SGHTA, FQGNSA. V lost 1 base and J lost 3; bases outside the gene matches: 9.

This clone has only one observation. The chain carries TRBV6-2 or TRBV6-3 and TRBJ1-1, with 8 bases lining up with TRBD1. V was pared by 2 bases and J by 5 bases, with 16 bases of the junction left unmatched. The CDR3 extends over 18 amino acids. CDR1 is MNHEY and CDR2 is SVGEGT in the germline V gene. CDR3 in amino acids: CASSYVPGRGWTGTEAFF. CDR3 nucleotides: TGTGCCAGCAGTTACGTACCGGGCAGGGGTTGGACAGGGACTGAAGCTTTCTTT.

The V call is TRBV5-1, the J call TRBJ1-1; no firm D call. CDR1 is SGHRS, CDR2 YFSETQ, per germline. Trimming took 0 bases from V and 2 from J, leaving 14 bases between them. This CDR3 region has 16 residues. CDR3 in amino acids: CASSLDGRNENTEAFF. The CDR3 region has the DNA TGCGCCAGCAGCTTGGATGGCAGGAACGAAAACACTGAAGCTTTCTTT.

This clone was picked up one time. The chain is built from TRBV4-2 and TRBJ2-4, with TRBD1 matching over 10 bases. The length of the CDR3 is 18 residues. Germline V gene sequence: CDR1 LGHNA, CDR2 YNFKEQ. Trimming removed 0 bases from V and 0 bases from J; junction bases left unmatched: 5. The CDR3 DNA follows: TGTGCCAGCAGCCAAGATCTAGGGACAGGGGTAGCCAAAAACATTCAGTACTTC. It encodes CASSQDLGTGVAKNIQYF.